A single sample gave rise to the 14 T cell receptor beta chains below, sequenced in a study of vaccination effects on CD4 cells after COVID-19. The repertoire was sequenced with immunoSEQ multiplex PCR; TCRdb's copy has only in-frame clones and lacks some. The sample has roughly 30,000 clones, 74% seen once. With roughly nine days of culture completed, CD4+ T cells were isolated. The vaccine given was either BNT162b2 or mRNA-1273, in two doses. No antigen has been identified for these receptors. Here the sequenced sample was CD4+ T cells from PBMCs cultured without peptide, taken after COVID-19 vaccination. The receptors originated from a human donor who received a COVID-19 vaccine.

The chain joins TRBV23-1 to TRBJ2-7; D tentatively fits TRBD1 or TRBD2 (5 bases each). TRBV23-1 is known as an ORF, though its function is uncertain. CDR3 size: 16 residues. V gave up 3 bases and J gave up 0 bases, with 15 bases separating them. The CDR3 region is CASSHHRDASSYEQYF. The CDR3 region has the DNA TGCGCCAGCAGTCACCACCGGGACGCCAGCTCCTACGAGCAGTACTTC.

The V and J genes are TRBV5-6 and TRBJ1-1; D gene unclear. Trimming left V 0 bases short and J 4 bases short, with 10 bases between. This CDR3 has 14 amino acids. The germline gives CDR1 SGHDT, CDR2 YYEEEE. The CDR3 DNA reads TGTGCCAGCAGCTTGGACGGGAGGCGCACTGAAGCTTTCTTT. Translation: CASSLDGRRTEAFF.

This clone has a single count. The rearrangement joins TRBV7-9 to TRBJ1-1, with a tentative D call TRBD1 (5 bases). The germline gives CDR1 SEHNR, CDR2 FQNEAQ (reference sequence). V lost 5 bases, J lost 4 bases, and 14 bases lay in between. The CDR3 runs 14 residues. Here the CDR3 reads CASSHDGTGTEAFF. The CDR3 coding sequence is TGTGCCAGCAGCCACGACGGGACGGGCACTGAAGCTTTCTTT.

CDR3 nucleotides: TGTGCCAGCAGCCGAGGGCAGAACTATGGCTACACCTTC. Translation: CASSRGQNYGYTF. The rearrangement joins TRBV14 to TRBJ1-2; D remains unclear. Looked up from germline, CDR1 is SGHDN and CDR2 is FVKESK. The CDR3 loop spans 13 amino acids. V was cut by 4 bases and J by 2 bases, with 8 bases left in between.

The V gene is TRBV3-1 (or the pseudogene TRBV3-2), the J gene TRBJ1-5, with D uncertain. V was shortened by 1 base and J by 3 bases, with 7 bases between the two germline ends. CDR1 and CDR2 from the germline V gene are LGHDT and YNNKEL (reference sequence). This CDR3 spans 14 amino acids. The CDR3 here is CASSQGQANQPQHF. The CDR3 bases are TGTGCCAGCAGCCAAGGACAAGCCAATCAGCCCCAGCATTTT.

Written as DNA, the CDR3 is TGCGCCAGCAGCCTCCTGGGGGGGGCCGGCTACGAGCAGTACTTC. It encodes CASSLLGGAGYEQYF. The V call is TRBV4-1, the J call TRBJ2-7; D is possibly TRBD2 (7 bases). The CDR3 length is 15 residues. The germline V gene has CDR1 MGHRA and CDR2 YSYEKL. V was cut by 4 bases and J by 3 bases, with 16 bases left in between.

V and J are TRBV10-3 and TRBJ1-1, with D perhaps matching TRBD1 (5 bases). V was pared by 4 bases and J by 4 bases, with 13 bases between. CDR3 length equals 14 residues. Germline loops: CDR1 ENHRY, CDR2 SYGVKD. The DNA for the CDR3 is TGTGCCATCAGTGCTGGGGGTTTAAGCACTGAAGCTTTCTTT. The encoded protein is CAISAGGLSTEAFF.

V usage is TRBV5-1 and J usage is TRBJ2-3, with 12 bases aligning to TRBD2. CDR3 length: 14 residues. V lost 4 bases, J lost 4 bases, and 1 base stayed unmatched. In germline, CDR1 is SGHRS, CDR2 YFSETQ. The CDR3 bases are TGCGCCAGCAGCCGACTAGCGGGAGCAGATACGCAGTATTTT. Translation: CASSRLAGADTQYF.

The chain couples TRBV5-6 to TRBJ1-2; D call uncertain. The length of the CDR3 is 14 residues. V shed 0 bases and J shed 0 bases, with 6 bases lying between them. Germline V gene data show CDR1 as SGHDT and CDR2 as YYEEEE. The CDR3, as DNA: TGTGCCAGCAGCTTGGTTGTGGCTAACTATGGCTACACCTTC. Translated, it gives CASSLVVANYGYTF.

The rearrangement uses TRBV30 and TRBJ1-5; tentatively, D is TRBD1 (6 bases). V lost 2 bases and J 3 bases, leaving 14 bases between the germline ends. The CDR3 contains 15 residues. CDR1 and CDR2 from the germline V gene are GTSNPN and SVGIG (reference sequence). The CDR3 is CAWSLGARDNQPQHF. The CDR3 bases are TGTGCCTGGAGTCTGGGGGCGCGGGACAATCAGCCCCAGCATTTT.

The chain links TRBV28 to TRBJ2-1; maybe TRBD2 (6 bases). Per the germline V gene, CDR1 is MDHEN and CDR2 is SYDVKM. V was clipped by 7 bases and J by 7 bases, with 26 bases between them. The CDR3 has 17 amino acids. CDR3 amino acids: CASIVAGLGGPRNEQFF. The CDR3 bases are TGTGCCAGCATCGTAGCCGGACTGGGGGGTCCGAGGAATGAGCAGTTCTTC.

This rearrangement joins TRBV20-1 to TRBJ1-1; D ambiguous. The CDR3 consists of 13 residues. V gave up 3 bases and J gave up 5 bases, with 13 bases separating them. Per germline, CDR1 DFQATT and CDR2 SNEGSKA (reference sequence). The CDR3 protein is CSASPARATEAFF. CDR3 nucleotides: TGCAGTGCTAGTCCGGCAAGGGCGACTGAAGCTTTCTTT.

The rearrangement uses TRBV6-6 and TRBJ2-1; D not certain. The V and J ends lost 7 bases and 8 bases respectively, with 15 bases between them. The CDR3 consists of 13 residues. The germline CDR1 and CDR2 sequences are MNHNY and SVGAGI (reference sequence). CDR3 loop: CASILSLIDEQFF. As DNA, the CDR3 is TGTGCCAGCATCCTCTCCTTAATAGATGAGCAGTTCTTC.

V gene TRBV5-5 combines with J gene TRBJ2-2, with 7 bases matching TRBD1. V lost 4 bases to trimming and J lost 9 bases; unmatched junction nucleotides: 12. This CDR3 is built from 15 residues. Germline loops: CDR1 SGHKS, CDR2 YYEKEE (reference sequence). The CDR3 spells CASSPHPDRDRELFF. CDR3 nucleotide sequence: TGTGCCAGCAGCCCCCACCCTGACAGGGACCGGGAGCTGTTTTTT.